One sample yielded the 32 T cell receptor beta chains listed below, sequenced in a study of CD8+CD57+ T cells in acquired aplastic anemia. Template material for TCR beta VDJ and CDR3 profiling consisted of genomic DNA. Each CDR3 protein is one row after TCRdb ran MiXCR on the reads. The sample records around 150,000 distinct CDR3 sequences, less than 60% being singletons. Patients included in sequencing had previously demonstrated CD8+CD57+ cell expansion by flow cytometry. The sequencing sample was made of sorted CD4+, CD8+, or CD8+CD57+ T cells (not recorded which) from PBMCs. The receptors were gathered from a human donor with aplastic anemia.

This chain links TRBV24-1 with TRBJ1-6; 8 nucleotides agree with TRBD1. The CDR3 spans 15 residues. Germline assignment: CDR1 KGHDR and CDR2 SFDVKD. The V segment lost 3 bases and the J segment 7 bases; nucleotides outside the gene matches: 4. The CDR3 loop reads CATSDPRTGNSPLHF. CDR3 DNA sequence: TGTGCCACCAGTGATCCGAGGACAGGGAATTCACCCCTCCACTTT.

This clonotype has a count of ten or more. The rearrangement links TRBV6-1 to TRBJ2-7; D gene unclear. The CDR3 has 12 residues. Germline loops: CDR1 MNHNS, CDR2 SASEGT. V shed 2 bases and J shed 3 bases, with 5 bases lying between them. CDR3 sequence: CASSEPNYEQYF. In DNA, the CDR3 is TGTGCCAGCAGTGAACCTAACTACGAGCAGTACTTC.

The CDR3 here is CSARVPGDTQYF. CDR3 in DNA: TGCAGTGCTAGAGTGCCGGGTGATACGCAGTATTTT. The V and J genes are TRBV20-1 and TRBJ2-3; D remains ambiguous. Germline lookup yields CDR1 DFQATT and CDR2 SNEGSKA (reference sequence). V was cut by 1 base and J by 6 bases, with 8 bases left in between. The CDR3 length is 12 residues.

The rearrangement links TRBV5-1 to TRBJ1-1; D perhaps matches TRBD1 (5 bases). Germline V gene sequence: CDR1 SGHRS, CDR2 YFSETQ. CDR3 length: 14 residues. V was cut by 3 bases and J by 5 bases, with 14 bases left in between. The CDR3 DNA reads TGCGCCAGCAGCTCTGGGGGGACGATGACTGAAGCTTTCTTT. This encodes CASSSGGTMTEAFF.

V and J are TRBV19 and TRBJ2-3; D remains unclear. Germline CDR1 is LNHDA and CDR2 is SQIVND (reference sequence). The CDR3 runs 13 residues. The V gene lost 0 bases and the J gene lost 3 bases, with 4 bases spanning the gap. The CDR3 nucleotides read TGTGCCAGTAGTATAGATGGGACAGATACGCAGTATTTT. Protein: CASSIDGTDTQYF.

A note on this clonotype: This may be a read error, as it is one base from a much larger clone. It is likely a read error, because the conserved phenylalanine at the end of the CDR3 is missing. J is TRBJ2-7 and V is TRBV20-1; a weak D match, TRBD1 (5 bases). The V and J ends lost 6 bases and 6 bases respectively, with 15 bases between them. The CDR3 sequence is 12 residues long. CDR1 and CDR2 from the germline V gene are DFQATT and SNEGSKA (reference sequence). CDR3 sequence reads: CSALLQVPEQYL. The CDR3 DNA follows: TGCAGTGCCTTATTACAGGTCCCCGAGCAGTACCTC.

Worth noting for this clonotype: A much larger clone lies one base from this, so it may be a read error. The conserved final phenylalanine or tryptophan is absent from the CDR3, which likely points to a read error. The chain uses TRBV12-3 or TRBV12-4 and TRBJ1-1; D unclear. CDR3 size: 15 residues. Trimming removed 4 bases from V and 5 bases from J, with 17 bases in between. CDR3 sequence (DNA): TGTGCCAGCAGTTCGTCAAGTTCGATAAATACTGAAGCTTTCCTT. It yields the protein CASSSSSSINTEAFL.

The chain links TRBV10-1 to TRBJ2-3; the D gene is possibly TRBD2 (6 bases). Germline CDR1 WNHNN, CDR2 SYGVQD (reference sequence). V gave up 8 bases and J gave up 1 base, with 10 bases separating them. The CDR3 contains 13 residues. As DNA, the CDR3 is TGCGCCAGCGCCGTAGCGGGCACAGATACGCAGTATTTT. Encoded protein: CASAVAGTDTQYF.

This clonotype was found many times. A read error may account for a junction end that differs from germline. The CDR3 DNA reads TGCAGTGCTGACGGTAGCGGGAGCACCGATACGCAGTATTTT. Its translation: CSADGSGSTDTQYF. The chain carries TRBV20-1 and TRBJ2-3; TRBD2 agrees at 9 bases. Germline V gene lookup returns CDR1 DFQATT and CDR2 SNEGSKA (reference sequence). This CDR3 contains 14 residues.

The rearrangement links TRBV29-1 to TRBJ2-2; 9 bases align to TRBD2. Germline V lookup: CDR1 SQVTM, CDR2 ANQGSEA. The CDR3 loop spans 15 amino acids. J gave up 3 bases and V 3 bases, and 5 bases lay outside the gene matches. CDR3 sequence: CSVDSGRGDTGELFF. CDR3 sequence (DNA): TGCAGCGTTGATAGCGGGAGAGGGGACACCGGGGAGCTGTTTTTT.

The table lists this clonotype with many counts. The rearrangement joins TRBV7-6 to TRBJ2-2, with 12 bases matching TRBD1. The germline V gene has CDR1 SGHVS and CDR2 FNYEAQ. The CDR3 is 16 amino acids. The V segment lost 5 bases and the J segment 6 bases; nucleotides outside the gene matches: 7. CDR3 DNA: TGTGCCAGCAGCCTATCCGGGACAGGGGGCCCCGGGGAGCTGTTTTTT. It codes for CASSLSGTGGPGELFF.

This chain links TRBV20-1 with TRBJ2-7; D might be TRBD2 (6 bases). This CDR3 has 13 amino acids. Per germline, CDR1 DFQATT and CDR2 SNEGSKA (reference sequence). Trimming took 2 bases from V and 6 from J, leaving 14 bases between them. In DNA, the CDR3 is TGCAGTGCTAGAAAGGGAGCGGGCACCGAGCAGTACTTC. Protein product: CSARKGAGTEQYF.

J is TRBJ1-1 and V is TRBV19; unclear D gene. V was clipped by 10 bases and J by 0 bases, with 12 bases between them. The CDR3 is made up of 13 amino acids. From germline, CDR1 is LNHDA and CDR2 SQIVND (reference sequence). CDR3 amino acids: CATATSLNTEAFF. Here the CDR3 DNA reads TGTGCCACCGCGACATCCTTGAACACTGAAGCTTTCTTT.

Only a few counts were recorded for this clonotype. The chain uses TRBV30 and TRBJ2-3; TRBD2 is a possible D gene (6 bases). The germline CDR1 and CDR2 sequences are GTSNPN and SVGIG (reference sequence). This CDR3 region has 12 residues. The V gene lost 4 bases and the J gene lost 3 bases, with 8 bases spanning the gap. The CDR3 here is CAWTRGTDTQYF. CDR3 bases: TGTGCCTGGACTCGGGGGACAGATACGCAGTATTTT.

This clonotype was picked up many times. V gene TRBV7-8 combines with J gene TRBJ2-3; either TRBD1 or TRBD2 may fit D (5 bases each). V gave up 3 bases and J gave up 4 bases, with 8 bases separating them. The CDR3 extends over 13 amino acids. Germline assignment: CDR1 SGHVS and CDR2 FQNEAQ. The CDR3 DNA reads TGTGCCAGCAGCTTTCAGGGAGCAGATACGCAGTATTTT. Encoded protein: CASSFQGADTQYF.

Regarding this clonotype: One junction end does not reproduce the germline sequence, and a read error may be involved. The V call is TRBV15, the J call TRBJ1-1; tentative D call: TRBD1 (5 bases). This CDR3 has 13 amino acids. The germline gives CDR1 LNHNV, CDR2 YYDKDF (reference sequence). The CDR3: CASSRDANTEAFF. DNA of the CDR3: TGTGCCAGCAGCCGGGACGCCAACACTGAAGCTTTCTTT.

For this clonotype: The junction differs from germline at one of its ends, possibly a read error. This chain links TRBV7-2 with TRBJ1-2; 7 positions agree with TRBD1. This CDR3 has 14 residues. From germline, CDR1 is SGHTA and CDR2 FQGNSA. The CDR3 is CVSRPTGQNYGYTF. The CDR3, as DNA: TGTGTCAGCAGACCTACGGGACAGAACTATGGCTACACCTTC.

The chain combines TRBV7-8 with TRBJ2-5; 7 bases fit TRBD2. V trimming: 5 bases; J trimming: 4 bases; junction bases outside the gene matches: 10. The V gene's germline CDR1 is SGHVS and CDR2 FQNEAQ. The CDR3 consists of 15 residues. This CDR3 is CASSRDRGVGETQYF. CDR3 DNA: TGTGCCAGCAGCCGGGACCGGGGGGTGGGAGAGACCCAGTACTTC. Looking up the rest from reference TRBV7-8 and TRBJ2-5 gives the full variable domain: GAGVSQSPRYKVAKRGQDVALRCDPISGHVSLFWYQQALGQGPEFLTYFQNEAQLDKSGLPSDRFFAERPEGSVSTLKIQRTQQEDSAVYLCASSRDRGVGETQYFGPGTRLLVL.

DNA for the CDR3: TGTGCCAGTAGTGCCCGGACTGGGCGATCGGAAGCTTTCTTT. This codes for CASSARTGRSEAFF. V gene TRBV19 combines with J gene TRBJ1-1; D is ambiguous. Trimming took 5 bases from V and 8 from J, leaving 18 bases between them. The CDR3 runs to 14 residues. Germline loops: CDR1 LNHDA, CDR2 SQIVND (reference sequence).

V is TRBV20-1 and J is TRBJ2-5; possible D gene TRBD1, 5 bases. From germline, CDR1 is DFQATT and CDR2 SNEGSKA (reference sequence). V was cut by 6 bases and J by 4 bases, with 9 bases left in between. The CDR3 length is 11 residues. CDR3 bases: TGCAGTGCCCCTCAGGGAGAGACCCAGTACTTC. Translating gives CSAPQGETQYF.

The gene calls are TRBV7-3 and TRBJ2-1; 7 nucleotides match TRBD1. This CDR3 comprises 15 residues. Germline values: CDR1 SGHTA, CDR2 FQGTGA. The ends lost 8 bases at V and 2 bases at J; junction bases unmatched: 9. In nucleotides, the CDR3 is TGTGCCAGCCCACAGGGGAACAAAGCCTACAATGAGCAGTTCTTC. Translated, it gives CASPQGNKAYNEQFF. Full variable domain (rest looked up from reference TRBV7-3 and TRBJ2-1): GAGVSQTPSNKVTEKGKYVELRCDPISGHTALYWYRQSLGQGPEFLIYFQGTGAADDSGLPNDRFFAVRPEGSVSTLKIQRTERGDSAVYLCASPQGNKAYNEQFFGPGTRLTVL.

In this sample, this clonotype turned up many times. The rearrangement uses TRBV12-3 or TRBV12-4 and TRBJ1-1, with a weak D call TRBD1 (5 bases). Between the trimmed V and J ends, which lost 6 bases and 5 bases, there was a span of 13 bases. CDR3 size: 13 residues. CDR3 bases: TGTGCCAGCAGCCAAGGGGTTAGGACTGAAGCTTTCTTT. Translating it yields CASSQGVRTEAFF.

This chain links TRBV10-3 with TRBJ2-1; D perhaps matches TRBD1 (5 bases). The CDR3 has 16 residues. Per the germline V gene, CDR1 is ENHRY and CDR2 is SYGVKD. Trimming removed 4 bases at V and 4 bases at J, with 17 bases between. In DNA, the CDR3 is TGTGCCATCAGTGTATCACAGGAGATCCCGTACAATGAGCAGTTCTTC. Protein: CAISVSQEIPYNEQFF.

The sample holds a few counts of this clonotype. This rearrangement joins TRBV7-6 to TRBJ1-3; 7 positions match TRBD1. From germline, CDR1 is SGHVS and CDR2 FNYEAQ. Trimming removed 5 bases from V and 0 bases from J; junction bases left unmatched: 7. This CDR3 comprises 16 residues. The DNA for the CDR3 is TGTGCCAGCAGCCCGGACAGGCTGAGCTCTGGAAACACCATATATTTT. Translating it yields CASSPDRLSSGNTIYF. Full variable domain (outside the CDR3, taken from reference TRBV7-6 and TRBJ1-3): GAGVSQSPRYKVTKRGQDVALRCDPISGHVSLYWYRQALGQGPEFLTYFNYEAQQDKSGLPNDRFSAERPEGSISTLTIQRTEQRDSAMYRCASSPDRLSSGNTIYFGEGSWLTVV.

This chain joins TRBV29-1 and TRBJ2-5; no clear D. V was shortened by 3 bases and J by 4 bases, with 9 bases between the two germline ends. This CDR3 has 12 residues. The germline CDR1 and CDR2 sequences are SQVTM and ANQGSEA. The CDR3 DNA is TGCAGCGTTGAGCCAGGTGGAGAGACCCAGTACTTC. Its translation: CSVEPGGETQYF.

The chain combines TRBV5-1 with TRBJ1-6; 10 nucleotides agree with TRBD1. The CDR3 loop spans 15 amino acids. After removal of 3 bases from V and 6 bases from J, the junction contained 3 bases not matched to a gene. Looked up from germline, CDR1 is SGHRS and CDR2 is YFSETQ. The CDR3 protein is CASSWDRGSNSPLHF. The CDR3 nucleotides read TGCGCCAGCAGCTGGGACAGGGGAAGTAATTCACCCCTCCACTTT.

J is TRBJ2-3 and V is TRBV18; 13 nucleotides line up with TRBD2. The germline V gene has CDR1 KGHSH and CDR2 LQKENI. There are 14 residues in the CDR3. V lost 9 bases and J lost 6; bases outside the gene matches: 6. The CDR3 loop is CASSGLAGEDTQYF. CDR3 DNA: TGTGCCAGTAGCGGACTAGCGGGAGAGGATACGCAGTATTTT.

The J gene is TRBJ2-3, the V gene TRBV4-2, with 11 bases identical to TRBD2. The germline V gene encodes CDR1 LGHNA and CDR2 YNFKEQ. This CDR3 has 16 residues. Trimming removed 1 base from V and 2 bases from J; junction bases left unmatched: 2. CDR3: CASSQGLAGPTDTQYF. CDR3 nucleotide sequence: TGTGCCAGCAGCCAAGGACTAGCGGGGCCCACAGATACGCAGTATTTT.

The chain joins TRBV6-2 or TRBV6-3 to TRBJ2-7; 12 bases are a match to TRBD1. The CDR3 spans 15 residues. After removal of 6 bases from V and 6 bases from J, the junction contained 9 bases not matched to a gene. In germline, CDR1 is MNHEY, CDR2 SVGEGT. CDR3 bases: TGTGCCAGCAGCGATCCGGGACAGGGGGCTAGCGAGCAGTACTTC. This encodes CASSDPGQGASEQYF.

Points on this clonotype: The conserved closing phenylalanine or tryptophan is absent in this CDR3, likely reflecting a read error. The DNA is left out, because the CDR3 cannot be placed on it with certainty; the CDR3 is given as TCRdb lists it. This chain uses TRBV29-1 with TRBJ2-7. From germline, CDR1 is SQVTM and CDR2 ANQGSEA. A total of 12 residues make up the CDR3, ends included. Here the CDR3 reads CSVGRDSYERYS.

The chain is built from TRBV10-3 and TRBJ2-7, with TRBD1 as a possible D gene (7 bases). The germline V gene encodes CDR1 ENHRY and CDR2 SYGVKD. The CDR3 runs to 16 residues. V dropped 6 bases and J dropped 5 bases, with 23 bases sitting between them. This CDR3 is CAISPLRRGQVHEQYF. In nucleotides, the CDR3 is TGTGCCATCAGCCCTCTGAGGAGGGGGCAAGTCCACGAGCAGTACTTC.

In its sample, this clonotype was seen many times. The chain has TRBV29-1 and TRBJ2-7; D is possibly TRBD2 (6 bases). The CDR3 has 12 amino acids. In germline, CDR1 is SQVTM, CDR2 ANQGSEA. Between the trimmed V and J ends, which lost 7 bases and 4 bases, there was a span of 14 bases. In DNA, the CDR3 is TGCAGCGCAGCCGCTAGCGCTTACGAGCAGTACTTC. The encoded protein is CSAAASAYEQYF.